One and the same sample provided the 21 T cell receptor beta chains below, sequenced in a study of cytomegalovirus exposure and HLA in healthy donors. Both 60 Vbeta primers and 13 Jbeta primers went into the PCR. Libraries were prepared by immunoSEQ multiplex PCR; TCRdb keeps only in-frame clonotypes and omits some of them. This table has about 200,000 clones, roughly 80% appearing once. Sequencing was performed on PBMCs. These receptors all come from a man in his fifties or sixties in good health and CMV-seronegative.

CDR3 in amino acids: CASSPGTSGAGDTQYF. DNA for the CDR3: TGTGCCAGCAGTCCCGGGACTAGCGGGGCCGGAGATACGCAGTATTTT. The chain carries TRBV28 and TRBJ2-3; 13 bases are shared with TRBD2. The CDR3 totals 16 residues. The germline V gene encodes CDR1 MDHEN and CDR2 SYDVKM. V was pared by 5 bases and J by 5 bases, with 7 bases of the junction left unmatched.

The chain links TRBV5-1 to TRBJ2-1, with 11 bases fitting TRBD1. Germline CDR1 SGHRS, CDR2 YFSETQ. The CDR3 spans 14 residues. J lost 8 bases, V lost 2 bases, and 3 bases had no gene match. The CDR3 reads CASSFGTGGDEQFF. CDR3 DNA: TGCGCCAGCAGCTTTGGGACAGGGGGGGATGAGCAGTTCTTC.

The V gene is TRBV5-1, the J gene TRBJ1-2; 9 bases line up with TRBD1. The V and J ends lost 2 bases and 3 bases, in that order; junction bases with no gene match: 2. Germline CDR1 and CDR2: SGHRS and YFSETQ. The CDR3 extends over 14 amino acids. This CDR3 is CASSFGDRDYGYTF. The CDR3 DNA is TGCGCCAGCAGCTTTGGGGACAGGGACTATGGCTACACCTTC. Together with reference TRBV5-1 and TRBJ1-2, the CDR3 gives the full variable domain: KAGVTQTPRYLIKTRGQQVTLSCSPISGHRSVSWYQQTPGQGLQFLFEYFSETQRNKGNFPGRFSGRQFSNSRSEMNVSTLELGDSALYLCASSFGDRDYGYTFGSGTRLTVV.

This clone showed up just once. This sample also contains other DNA sequences that code for the same CDR3. The chain joins TRBV5-4 to TRBJ2-1; 7 bases line up with TRBD2. Germline V gene lookup returns CDR1 SGHNT and CDR2 YYREEE (reference sequence). The CDR3 runs to 12 residues. The V gene end was trimmed by 0 bases and the J gene end by 9 bases; junction bases not matched to a gene: 0. The CDR3 is CASSLAGGEQFF. CDR3 coding DNA: TGTGCCAGCAGCTTGGCGGGGGGTGAGCAGTTCTTC.

This chain uses TRBV9 with TRBJ2-1, with TRBD2 identical over 9 bases. This CDR3 region has 15 residues. Germline values: CDR1 SGDLS, CDR2 YYNGEE. With V trimmed by 4 bases and J by 4 bases, 6 bases remained unmatched. The CDR3 DNA reads as TGTGCCAGCAGCTATTCTAGCGGGACTTACAATGAGCAGTTCTTC. This encodes CASSYSSGTYNEQFF.

This rearrangement joins TRBV30 to TRBJ2-3; D possibly corresponds to TRBD2 (5 bases). CDR1 is GTSNPN and CDR2 is SVGIG in the germline V gene (reference sequence). The CDR3 extends over 15 amino acids. Trimming cost V 0 bases and J 1 base, with 11 bases left between them. The CDR3 reads CAWSVGGSRTDTQYF. CDR3 coding DNA: TGTGCCTGGAGTGTAGGTGGGAGTCGCACAGATACGCAGTATTTT.

As for this clone: This CDR3 fails to terminate in the conserved phenylalanine or tryptophan, so it likely reflects a read error. V is TRBV4-1 and J is TRBJ1-2; 8 bases map to TRBD1. Losses at the gene ends were 6 bases for V and 3 bases for J; bases not matched to a gene: 12. In germline, CDR1 is MGHRA, CDR2 YSYEKL. The CDR3 is made up of 16 amino acids. The CDR3 DNA is TGCGCCAGCAGTCCCCGAGGCAGGGGGCAGGACTATGGCTACACCCTC. This translates into CASSPRGRGQDYGYTL.

The rearrangement joins TRBV25-1 to TRBJ2-2, with D perhaps matching TRBD1 (5 bases). CDR1 and CDR2 (germline): MGHDK, SYGVNS. The V end was cut by 6 bases, the J end by 3 bases, with 14 bases between. This CDR3 comprises 15 residues. CDR3 residues: CASRSQGGDTGELFF. The CDR3, as DNA: TGTGCCAGCAGATCCCAGGGTGGAGACACCGGGGAGCTGTTTTTT.

The chain is built from TRBV5-8 and TRBJ1-1; 11 bases map to TRBD1. The CDR3 spans 14 residues. CDR1 and CDR2 from the germline V gene are SGHTS and YDEGEE. Trimming took 2 bases from V and 4 from J; bases not matched to a gene: 1. The CDR3 DNA follows: TGTGCCAGCAGCTTCGGGACAGGGGGCACTGAAGCTTTCTTT. It specifies CASSFGTGGTEAFF.

This clone has a single count. The genes are TRBV18 and TRBJ2-7; 7 nucleotides align to TRBD1. The ends lost 6 bases at V and 0 bases at J; junction bases unmatched: 5. Germline assignment: CDR1 KGHSH and CDR2 LQKENI. The CDR3 covers 14 residues. CDR3 loop: CASSLGQDSYEQYF. The CDR3 DNA reads as TGTGCCAGCTCTCTTGGACAGGACTCCTACGAGCAGTACTTC.

The chain joins TRBV9 to TRBJ1-2, with 9 nucleotides matching TRBD1. The germline gives CDR1 SGDLS, CDR2 YYNGEE. This CDR3 contains 15 residues. V lost 3 bases to trimming and J lost 6 bases; unmatched junction nucleotides: 9. The CDR3, as DNA: TGTGCCAGCAGCGGCTGGTCTGGGACAGGGAATGGCTACACCTTC. Its translation: CASSGWSGTGNGYTF.

The V call is TRBV14, the J call TRBJ2-5; 8 nucleotides agree with TRBD1. CDR1 and CDR2 (germline): SGHDN, FVKESK. With V trimmed by 8 bases and J by 1 base, 3 bases remained unmatched. There are 13 residues in the CDR3. The CDR3 region is CASRQGSQETQYF. In nucleotides, the CDR3 is TGTGCCAGCCGACAGGGGTCCCAAGAGACCCAGTACTTC. The full variable domain, completed using reference TRBV14 and TRBJ2-5, is EAGVTQFPSHSVIEKGQTVTLRCDPISGHDNLYWYRRVMGKEIKFLLHFVKESKQDESGMPNNRFLAERTGGTYSTLKVQPAELEDSGVYFCASRQGSQETQYFGPGTRLLVL.

This chain connects TRBV6-5 to TRBJ2-7; 7 nucleotides align to TRBD2. The V and J ends lost 2 bases and 3 bases, in that order; junction bases with no gene match: 10. The CDR3 is made up of 16 amino acids. The germline CDR1 and CDR2 sequences are MNHEY and SVGAGI. The CDR3 DNA is TGTGCCAGCAGTTACCTCTTGGGGACTACTCTCTACGAGCAGTACTTC. It is translated as CASSYLLGTTLYEQYF.

This clone was seen a handful of times. The chain is built from TRBV12-5 and TRBJ1-1, with unresolved D. The V gene lost 1 base and the J gene lost 7 bases, with 7 bases spanning the gap. From germline, CDR1 is LGHNT and CDR2 FRNRAP. CDR3 length equals 12 residues. The CDR3 DNA is TGTGCTAGTGGTTTGGCGGGGATTGAAGCTTTCTTT. It yields the protein CASGLAGIEAFF.

This clone was counted once. The chain recombines TRBV5-1 with TRBJ1-3; maybe TRBD1 (5 bases). The CDR3 extends over 15 amino acids. V dropped 8 bases and J dropped 0 bases, with 15 bases sitting between them. CDR1 and CDR2 from the germline V gene are SGHRS and YFSETQ. The DNA for the CDR3 is TGCGCCAGTTCAGGAGGGGAGATCTCTGGAAACACCATATATTTT. It is translated as CASSGGEISGNTIYF.

This chain uses TRBV28 with TRBJ2-5; D is possibly TRBD2 (7 bases). Germline loops: CDR1 MDHEN, CDR2 SYDVKM. The V end lost 7 bases, the J end lost 6 bases, and 24 bases lay between the germline ends. The CDR3 totals 16 residues. This chain's CDR3 is CASTFPGGGSEKTQYF. In nucleotides, the CDR3 is TGTGCCAGCACCTTCCCGGGGGGCGGTTCCGAGAAGACCCAGTACTTC.

The CDR3, as DNA: TGTGCCAGCAGCCCCCGTAGCGGGACACGTTCGGACGAGCAGTACTTC. Protein product: CASSPRSGTRSDEQYF. This chain links TRBV7-9 with TRBJ2-7, with 8 bases that match TRBD2. Germline CDR1 reads SEHNR; CDR2 reads FQNEAQ (reference sequence). Trimming cost V 5 bases and J 5 bases; bases outside gene matches: 14. The CDR3 is made up of 16 amino acids.

This clone has just one count. The chain carries TRBV2 and TRBJ2-5; TRBD1 matches at 11 bases. Matching the DNA end better, TRBJ2-7 makes the J call doubtful. CDR3 size: 14 residues. Germline V lookup: CDR1 SNHLY, CDR2 FYNNEI. CDR3 amino acids: CASRGDRGRYEQYF. The CDR3 DNA is TGTGCCAGCAGGGGGGACAGGGGGAGGTACGAGCAGTACTTC.

In its sample, this clone was seen once. The chain is built from TRBV18 and TRBJ1-5; 8 bases align to TRBD1. With 5 bases clipped from V and 3 bases from J, the junction kept 3 bases outside the gene matches. The CDR3 consists of 14 residues. Germline CDR1 and CDR2: KGHSH and LQKENI. CDR3: CASSTTGANQPQHF. DNA of the CDR3: TGTGCCAGCTCAACGACAGGGGCCAATCAGCCCCAGCATTTT.

The gene calls are TRBV10-3 and TRBJ1-2; TRBD1 is a possible D gene (6 bases). The V gene lost 8 bases and the J gene lost 5 bases, with 12 bases spanning the gap. The CDR3 runs 12 residues. Germline lookup yields CDR1 ENHRY and CDR2 SYGVKD. This CDR3 reads CAILRGRYGYTF. As DNA, the CDR3 is TGTGCCATCCTCAGGGGACGGTATGGCTACACCTTC.

The V gene is TRBV27, the J gene TRBJ2-1; 11 bases match TRBD2. Germline V lookup: CDR1 MNHEY, CDR2 SMNVEV (reference sequence). This CDR3 comprises 14 residues. V shed 3 bases, J shed 7 bases, and the junction held 2 bases outside the gene matches. The CDR3 bases are TGTGCCAGCAGTTTTACTAGCGGGGGAAATGAGCAGTTCTTC. Its protein product is CASSFTSGGNEQFF.